This TCR beta chain was sequenced during a study of cytomegalovirus exposure and HLA in healthy donors. Study outcomes and limitations: Most subjects' HLA-A and HLA-B alleles were reportedly predicted from TCR beta sequences.

V trimming: 5 bases; J trimming: 1 base; junction bases outside the gene matches: 11. Germline CDR1 is SQVTM and CDR2 is ANQGSEA. This CDR3 has 16 residues. Each donor's status was that of a healthy bone marrow donor. To note about this clone: Its antigen remains unknown.

60 Vbeta and 13 Jbeta primers were used in PCR. Sequencing was performed with immunoSEQ multiplex PCR; in TCRdb, only in-frame clones are kept and a portion is missing. The data hold roughly 110,000 clones, with 82% observed a single time. V gene TRBV29-1 combines with J gene TRBJ1-2; TRBD1 matches at 9 bases. This TCR was recovered from a man aged 30 to 39 in good health and CMV-seropositive. The sample consisted of PBMCs. CDR3 DNA sequence: TGCAGCGTTTTGGGCCGGGACAGGGATAGTAACTATGGCTACACCTTC. Translation: CSVLGRDRDSNYGYTF.